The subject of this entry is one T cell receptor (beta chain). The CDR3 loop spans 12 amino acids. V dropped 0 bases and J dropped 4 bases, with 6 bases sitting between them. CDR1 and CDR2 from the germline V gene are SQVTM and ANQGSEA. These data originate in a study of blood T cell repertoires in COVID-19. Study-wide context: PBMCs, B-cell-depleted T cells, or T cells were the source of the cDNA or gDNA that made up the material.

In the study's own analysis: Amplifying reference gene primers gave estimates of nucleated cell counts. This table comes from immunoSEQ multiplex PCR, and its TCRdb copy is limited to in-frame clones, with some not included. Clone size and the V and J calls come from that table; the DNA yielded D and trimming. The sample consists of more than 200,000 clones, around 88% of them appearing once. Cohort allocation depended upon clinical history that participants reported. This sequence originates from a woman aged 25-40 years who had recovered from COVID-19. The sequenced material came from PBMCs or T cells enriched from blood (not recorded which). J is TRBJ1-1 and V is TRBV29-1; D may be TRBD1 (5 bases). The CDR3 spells CSVEEGGTEAFF. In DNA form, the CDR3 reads TGCAGCGTTGAAGAGGGGGGCACTGAAGCTTTCTTT.